This T cell receptor beta chain was sequenced during a study of regulatory dendritic cells for organ transplantation. Germline V gene sequence: CDR1 MNHEY, CDR2 SVGAGI. V shed 6 bases, J shed 5 bases, and the junction held 8 bases outside the gene matches. The CDR3 spans 14 residues. Clones were sequenced by immunoSEQ multiplex PCR, and TCRdb holds only the in-frame ones, with some missing. The sample yields about 29,000 clones, roughly 80% seen once. The chain links TRBV6-5 to TRBJ1-2, with TRBD1 matching 8 bases. This TCR was sampled from a human donor in good health. What was sequenced was naive CD4+ T cells from blood. The subset here: CD45RA+ naive T cells. In DNA, the CDR3 is TGTGCCAGCAGAGGGCCGGACAGGGTTTATGGCTACACCTTC. Translated, it gives CASRGPDRVYGYTF.